Below, 29 T cell receptor beta chains from the same sample are listed, as sequenced in a study of technical replicates of blood from several donors. Produced via immunoSEQ multiplex PCR; TCRdb's table is partial and in-frame only. This repertoire shows 70,000 or so clones, approximately 98% found once; its top ten account for around 0.22%. Sequenced material: T cells isolated from PBMCs. These receptors were collected from a human donor in good health.

The chain couples TRBV2 to TRBJ1-5, with 8 positions matching TRBD1. Germline CDR1 is SNHLY and CDR2 is FYNNEI. CDR3 length: 14 residues. Trimming at V came to 8 bases and at J to 2 bases, leaving 5 bases not matched to a gene. DNA for the CDR3: TGTGCCAGCCGTCCGACAGGGGGCAATCAGCCCCAGCATTTT. Its protein is CASRPTGGNQPQHF.

The rearrangement links TRBV4-3 to TRBJ2-7, with D possibly TRBD1 on 5 matching bases. The germline V gene encodes CDR1 LGHNA and CDR2 YSLEER. The V gene lost 4 bases and the J gene lost 6 bases, with 16 bases spanning the gap. This CDR3 has 14 amino acids. The CDR3 nucleotides are TGCGCCAGCAGCCGGGGCAGAAGAACCCGCGAGCAGTACTTC. Amino acid sequence: CASSRGRRTREQYF.

The chain is built from TRBV18 and TRBJ1-1; D might be TRBD1 (6 bases). V lost 3 bases and J 4 bases, leaving 18 bases between the germline ends. In germline, CDR1 is KGHSH, CDR2 LQKENI. This CDR3 spans 16 amino acids. CDR3 in DNA: TGTGCCAGCTCACCCAGCGGGGGGGCGCTTTCCACTGAAGCTTTCTTT. Translating it yields CASSPSGGALSTEAFF.

This chain joins TRBV5-1 and TRBJ2-3; TRBD2 aligns across 12 bases. After removal of 5 bases from V and 4 bases from J, the junction contained 8 bases not matched to a gene. Germline-derived CDR1 and CDR2 are SGHRS and YFSETQ. This CDR3 region has 16 residues. The CDR3: CASRKLAGGTADTQYF. The CDR3 DNA sequence: TGCGCCAGCAGGAAACTAGCGGGAGGAACGGCAGATACGCAGTATTTT.

This clone has only one observation. The V gene is TRBV15, the J gene TRBJ2-7; D remains ambiguous. This CDR3 has 15 residues. The germline V gene encodes CDR1 LNHNV and CDR2 YYDKDF (reference sequence). The V end lost 1 base, the J end lost 2 bases, and 12 bases lay between the germline ends. In DNA, the CDR3 is TGTGCCACCAGCAGAGGTCCGGCTAGTCCCTACGAGCAGTACTTC. Translation gives CATSRGPASPYEQYF.

The chain links TRBV5-5 to TRBJ1-5; a weak D match, TRBD1 (6 bases). The CDR3 length is 15 residues. Germline CDR1 SGHKS, CDR2 YYEKEE (reference sequence). Trimming left V 4 bases short and J 6 bases short, with 17 bases between. The CDR3 region has the DNA TGTGCCAGCAGCCAAAGTCCAGGGGTTGGTCAGCCCCAGCATTTT. Residues: CASSQSPGVGQPQHF.

This chain uses TRBV4-1 with TRBJ2-1, with TRBD2 as a possible D gene (6 bases). Germline-derived CDR1 and CDR2 are MGHRA and YSYEKL. There are 17 residues in the CDR3. Trimming pared 0 bases from V and 5 bases from J, leaving 17 bases between. CDR3 nucleotides: TGCGCCAGCAGCCAAGATTGGGGTAGCGGTAACCACAATGAGCAGTTCTTC. This gives the protein CASSQDWGSGNHNEQFF.

The V call is TRBV4-1, the J call TRBJ2-1, with D maybe TRBD1 (6 bases). The V gene's germline CDR1 is MGHRA and CDR2 YSYEKL. The CDR3 is made up of 15 amino acids. Trimming removed 1 base from V and 7 bases from J, with 14 bases in between. The DNA for the CDR3 is TGCGCCAGCAGCCAAGGGCAGGGGTTTGGGAATGAGCAGTTCTTC. Its protein is CASSQGQGFGNEQFF.

The chain combines TRBV7-9 with TRBJ2-4; 11 bases are shared with TRBD1. From germline, CDR1 is SEHNR and CDR2 FQNEAQ (reference sequence). The CDR3 runs to 15 residues. The V segment lost 4 bases and the J segment 6 bases; nucleotides outside the gene matches: 5. The CDR3: CASSSSGQGVNIQYF. CDR3 in DNA: TGTGCCAGCAGCTCCTCGGGACAGGGGGTAAACATTCAGTACTTC.

The V and J genes are TRBV6-4 and TRBJ2-2; D might be TRBD1 (5 bases). The germline CDR1 and CDR2 sequences are MRHNA and SNTAGT. The CDR3 contains 13 residues. The germline V and J ends were trimmed by 3 bases and 3 bases, with 5 bases remaining between them. The CDR3 bases are TGTGCCAGCAGTGAGACAGACACCGGGGAGCTGTTTTTT. It encodes CASSETDTGELFF.

The V call is TRBV10-2, the J call TRBJ2-3; 7 bases match TRBD2. J was trimmed by 1 base and V by 4 bases; bases with no gene match: 8. The CDR3 contains 16 residues. The germline V gene has CDR1 WSHSY and CDR2 SAAADI. CDR3 nucleotides: TGCGCCAGCAGTGTTTGGAGGGAGGGAGGCACAGATACGCAGTATTTT. This encodes CASSVWREGGTDTQYF.

This clone was detected only a few times. This chain connects TRBV30 to TRBJ2-1, with TRBD2 as a possible D gene (7 bases). The CDR3 consists of 16 residues. Germline CDR1 and CDR2: GTSNPN and SVGIG (reference sequence). The germline V and J ends were trimmed by 5 bases and 5 bases, with 22 bases remaining between them. Written as DNA, the CDR3 is TGTGCCTGGGAGGGGGGGGGAACGGGAGCAAACAATGAGCAGTTCTTC. Encoded protein: CAWEGGGTGANNEQFF.

In the case of this clone: Other DNA sequences from this sample encode an identical CDR3 as well. This chain joins TRBV7-3 and TRBJ2-1, with 11 bases matching TRBD2. The CDR3 sequence is 15 residues long. V gave up 4 bases and J gave up 4 bases; unmatched junction bases: 3. Looked up from germline, CDR1 is SGHTA and CDR2 is FQGTGA. CDR3 nucleotide sequence: TGTGCCAGCAGCTCCGGGACTAGCGGTTACAATGAGCAGTTCTTC. It translates to CASSSGTSGYNEQFF.

The rearrangement links TRBV28 to TRBJ1-5, with D perhaps TRBD1 (5 bases). Per germline, CDR1 MDHEN and CDR2 SYDVKM. The CDR3 has 17 residues. V was trimmed by 3 bases and J by 5 bases, leaving 20 bases between them. CDR3 nucleotides: TGTGCCAGCAGTTTCTTGGGGTCGGCCAGGGCCGATCAGCCCCAGCATTTT. This codes for CASSFLGSARADQPQHF.

V usage is TRBV7-3 and J usage is TRBJ2-3, with D possibly being TRBD2 (6 bases). V shed 1 base and J shed 0 bases, with 11 bases lying between them. Looked up from germline, CDR1 is SGHTA and CDR2 is FQGTGA. This CDR3 comprises 16 residues. Written as DNA, the CDR3 is TGTGCCAGCAGCTTAAGGAGGGGCGGGAGCACAGATACGCAGTATTTT. Amino acid sequence: CASSLRRGGSTDTQYF.

V usage is TRBV11-3 and J usage is TRBJ2-2; TRBD2 is a possible D gene (5 bases). The CDR3 extends over 12 amino acids. Germline V gives CDR1 SGHNT, CDR2 YENEEA. Trimming pared 10 bases from V and 5 bases from J, leaving 11 bases between. CDR3 sequence reads: CATGETTGELFF. The CDR3 DNA reads TGTGCCACCGGGGAAACAACCGGGGAGCTGTTTTTT.

The gene calls are TRBV4-3 and TRBJ2-7; D remains unclear. Germline lookup yields CDR1 LGHNA and CDR2 YSLEER. The CDR3 is made up of 16 amino acids. Deletions cut 0 bases from V and 2 bases from J, with 14 bases between. CDR3: CASSQDVWSFAYEQYF. CDR3 DNA: TGCGCCAGCAGCCAAGATGTCTGGAGTTTCGCCTACGAGCAGTACTTC.

This clone has a single count. DNA of the CDR3: TGTGCCAGCAGCCAGAAGACAGGGGCAGCAAGTAATGGGGCCAACGTCCTGACTTTC. Translation gives CASSQKTGAASNGANVLTF. This sequence joins TRBV13 and TRBJ2-6; 8 bases line up with TRBD1. Germline V lookup: CDR1 PRHDT, CDR2 FYEKMQ (reference sequence). This CDR3 spans 19 amino acids. Trimming took 5 bases from V and 3 from J; bases not matched to a gene: 15. The complete variable domain, with remaining parts taken from reference TRBV13 and TRBJ2-6, reads AAGVIQSPRHLIKEKRETATLKCYPIPRHDTVYWYQQGPGQDPQFLISFYEKMQSDKGSIPDRFSAQQFSDYHSELNMSSLELGDSALYFCASSQKTGAASNGANVLTFGAGSRLTVL.

This sequence joins TRBV28 and TRBJ1-5; D not certain. V shed 4 bases and J shed 7 bases, with 11 bases lying between them. The CDR3 is 13 amino acids. CDR1 is MDHEN, CDR2 SYDVKM, per germline. CDR3 sequence reads: CASSSPGKQPQHF. The CDR3 DNA reads TGTGCCAGCAGTTCGCCGGGGAAACAGCCCCAGCATTTT.

The chain is built from TRBV14 and TRBJ1-1, with D unresolved. The germline V and J ends were trimmed by 1 base and 4 bases, with 10 bases remaining between them. Per germline, CDR1 SGHDN and CDR2 FVKESK. The CDR3 has 14 residues. The CDR3 reads CASSQAVEITEAFF. Here the CDR3 DNA reads TGTGCCAGCAGCCAAGCAGTGGAGATCACTGAAGCTTTCTTT.

This chain links TRBV5-1 with TRBJ2-7, with D tentatively TRBD1 (6 bases). Germline lookup yields CDR1 SGHRS and CDR2 YFSETQ. The length of the CDR3 is 14 residues. V lost 4 bases and J 6 bases, leaving 17 bases between the germline ends. The CDR3 coding sequence is TGCGCCAGCAGCGCCTTACTAGGACAGTCCGAGCAGTACTTC. Its protein product is CASSALLGQSEQYF.

This rearrangement joins TRBV4-1 to TRBJ1-5; D gene ambiguous. From germline, CDR1 is MGHRA and CDR2 YSYEKL. The CDR3 runs 12 residues. Trimming left V 3 bases short and J 7 bases short, with 7 bases between. The CDR3 loop reads CASSQAGQPQHF. CDR3 in DNA: TGCGCCAGCAGCCAGGCGGGACAGCCCCAGCATTTT.

The chain carries TRBV10-3 and TRBJ1-1, with 11 bases lining up with TRBD1. The germline CDR1 and CDR2 sequences are ENHRY and SYGVKD. J gave up 6 bases and V 8 bases, and 5 bases lay outside the gene matches. CDR3 length: 13 residues. CDR3 coding DNA: TGTGCCATCTCCGGACAGGGGGCAGCTGAAGCTTTCTTT. Translation gives CAISGQGAAEAFF.

The rearrangement uses TRBV4-1 and TRBJ1-1; D gene ambiguous. Germline V gives CDR1 MGHRA, CDR2 YSYEKL. The V gene lost 2 bases and the J gene lost 1 base, with 5 bases spanning the gap. This CDR3 has 13 residues. The CDR3 protein is CASSQRRNTEAFF. In DNA, the CDR3 is TGCGCCAGCAGCCAAAGGAGGAACACTGAAGCTTTCTTT.

The rearrangement joins TRBV5-1 to TRBJ2-1, with 7 bases that match TRBD2. Trimming cost V 0 bases and J 6 bases; bases outside gene matches: 3. CDR1 and CDR2 from the germline V gene are SGHRS and YFSETQ. This CDR3 is 14 amino acids long. CDR3 nucleotide sequence: TGCGCCAGCAGCTTGGTGGGAGGGTTCAATGAGCAGTTCTTC. The encoded protein is CASSLVGGFNEQFF. The variable domain in full, completed from reference TRBV5-1 and TRBJ2-1, reads KAGVTQTPRYLIKTRGQQVTLSCSPISGHRSVSWYQQTPGQGLQFLFEYFSETQRNKGNFPGRFSGRQFSNSRSEMNVSTLELGDSALYLCASSLVGGFNEQFFGPGTRLTVL.

This clone was observed a single time. V usage is TRBV19 and J usage is TRBJ2-3, with 7 bases that match TRBD1. The junction had 4 bases not matched to a gene; V was cut back by 1 base and J by 6 bases. Germline CDR1 LNHDA, CDR2 SQIVND (reference sequence). The CDR3 sequence is 14 residues long. The CDR3 DNA reads as TGTGCCAGTAGTATAGGACAGGGCGGTGATACGCAGTATTTT. Translated, it gives CASSIGQGGDTQYF.

The rearrangement uses TRBV29-1 and TRBJ2-1; weak D call: TRBD2 (7 bases). V lost 6 bases and J lost 5, with 17 bases in between. The CDR3 length is 14 residues. Looked up from germline, CDR1 is SQVTM and CDR2 is ANQGSEA. CDR3 in amino acids: CSVHRVGTNNEQFF. DNA for the CDR3: TGCAGCGTCCACAGGGTAGGGACTAACAATGAGCAGTTCTTC.

Concerning this clone itself: The CDR3 end shows no conserved phenylalanine or tryptophan, and so a read error is likely. The DNA is left out, because the CDR3 cannot be placed on it with certainty; the CDR3 is given as TCRdb lists it. The chain couples TRBV28 to TRBJ1-4. The CDR3 has 10 residues if both end residues are counted. Germline CDR1 and CDR2: MDHEN and SYDVKM. The CDR3 sequence is CASRPPSGRG.

This chain uses TRBV6-6 with TRBJ2-1, with TRBD1 as a possible D gene (5 bases). There are 14 residues in the CDR3. V lost 2 bases to trimming and J lost 4 bases, with 9 bases between them. Germline CDR1 is MNHNY and CDR2 is SVGAGI (reference sequence). In DNA form, the CDR3 reads TGTGCCAGCAGTTACGAAGGGGCATACAATGAGCAGTTCTTC. Protein product: CASSYEGAYNEQFF.